The next 10 T cell receptor beta chains were all read from a single sample in a study of T cells in Graves' hyperthyroidism and ophthalmopathy. Template material for amplifying TCR beta CDR3 regions consisted of RNA transcripts. Researchers ran a first-round RT-PCR on the TCR CDR3 using the HTBI primer set. TCRdb called the multiplex PCR reads again in MiXCR, with one record for every CDR3 protein. The table has 620,000 or so distinct CDR3 sequences, more than 12% seen once. Sequencing used blood. These receptors were taken from a woman aged 50 to 60 with Graves' ophthalmopathy.

The chain recombines TRBV4-3 with TRBJ2-5, with a weak D call TRBD1 (5 bases). Germline V gene lookup returns CDR1 LGHNA and CDR2 YSLEER. The CDR3 length is 16 residues. The germline V and J ends were trimmed by 0 bases and 5 bases, with 16 bases remaining between them. The CDR3 sequence: CASSQEHGRWGETQYF. The CDR3 coding sequence is TGCGCCAGCAGCCAAGAGCATGGACGGTGGGGCGAGACCCAGTACTTC.

This chain joins TRBV28 and TRBJ2-3; the D gene is possibly TRBD2 (6 bases). V was shortened by 4 bases and J by 2 bases, with 16 bases between the two germline ends. Germline V gives CDR1 MDHEN, CDR2 SYDVKM. The CDR3 has 16 amino acids. The CDR3 protein is CASSYRDSSYTDTQYF. The CDR3 bases are TGTGCCAGCAGTTACCGGGACTCATCATACACAGATACGCAGTATTTT.

Concerning this clonotype itself: Just one base apart from a much larger clone, this may be a read error. The rearrangement links TRBV6-2 or TRBV6-3 to TRBJ2-7, with D perhaps matching TRBD1 (6 bases). The V gene's germline CDR1 is MNHEY and CDR2 SVGEGT. The CDR3 has 15 residues. V lost 8 bases to trimming and J lost 2 bases, with 19 bases between them. The CDR3 DNA follows: TGTGCCAGCTCTGAGACAGGAGACAGCCCCTACGAGCAGTACTTC. It yields the protein CASSETGDSPYEQYF.

In its sample, this clonotype was seen many times. The rearrangement uses TRBV2 and TRBJ1-5; D is unclear. CDR3 length: 14 amino acids. Germline-derived CDR1 and CDR2 are SNHLY and FYNNEI. V shed 5 bases and J shed 6 bases, with 14 bases lying between them. CDR3 sequence (DNA): TGTGCCAGCAGTCGGTTGGGCGGCGGTCAGCCCCAGCATTTT. This encodes CASSRLGGGQPQHF.

This clonotype was observed a few times. The J gene is TRBJ1-5, the V gene TRBV28, with D perhaps TRBD1 (6 bases). The CDR3 is 15 amino acids. The V end lost 4 bases, the J end lost 7 bases, and 17 bases lay between the germline ends. Germline loops: CDR1 MDHEN, CDR2 SYDVKM. For the CDR3, the DNA is TGTGCCAGCAGTTCCATACAGGGTGCGGGACAGCCCCAGCATTTT. Encoded protein: CASSSIQGAGQPQHF.

This clonotype has ten or more counts. The V gene is TRBV27, the J gene TRBJ2-7; a weak D match, TRBD1 (6 bases). Trimming left V 3 bases short and J 3 bases short, with 15 bases between. This CDR3 comprises 15 residues. CDR1 and CDR2 from the germline V gene are MNHEY and SMNVEV (reference sequence). CDR3 DNA: TGTGCCAGCAGTTTGACGGCAGGGGACCTCTACGAGCAGTACTTC. It yields the protein CASSLTAGDLYEQYF.

This clonotype was seen a handful of times. V gene TRBV7-2 combines with J gene TRBJ2-1, with 8 positions matching TRBD2. Germline V lookup: CDR1 SGHTA, CDR2 FQGNSA. The J segment lost 8 bases and the V segment lost 1 base, leaving 19 bases of the junction unmatched. This CDR3 is 19 amino acids long. CDR3 protein: CASSLVAVWGTSFADEQFF. The CDR3 coding sequence is TGTGCCAGCAGCTTAGTTGCGGTTTGGGGGACTAGTTTCGCCGATGAGCAGTTCTTC. The whole variable domain, filled in from reference TRBV7-2 and TRBJ2-1, reads GAGVSQSPSNKVTEKGKDVELRCDPISGHTALYWYRQSLGQGLEFLIYFQGNSAPDKSGLPSDRFSAERTGGSVSTLTIQRTQQEDSAVYLCASSLVAVWGTSFADEQFFGPGTRLTVL.

This clonotype was observed many times. V gene TRBV28 combines with J gene TRBJ2-7; 16 bases are a match to TRBD2. The length of the CDR3 is 19 residues. Germline V lookup: CDR1 MDHEN, CDR2 SYDVKM. V gave up 2 bases and J gave up 3 bases; unmatched junction bases: 10. The CDR3 loop is CASSLRDMGLAGGLYEQYF. The CDR3 nucleotides read TGTGCCAGCAGTTTACGGGACATGGGACTAGCGGGAGGGCTCTACGAGCAGTACTTC.

In its sample, this clonotype was seen many times. The chain carries TRBV6-1 and TRBJ1-5; D ambiguous. CDR3 length equals 14 residues. Trimming cost V 6 bases and J 4 bases, with 13 bases left between them. Germline V lookup: CDR1 MNHNS, CDR2 SASEGT. CDR3 region: CASRSTGGNQPQHF. The CDR3, as DNA: TGTGCCAGCAGGTCGACGGGAGGAAATCAGCCCCAGCATTTT.

In its sample, this clonotype was seen many times. The rearrangement joins TRBV11-3 to TRBJ2-2; 9 bases fit TRBD1. The CDR3 contains 18 residues. J was trimmed by 7 bases and V by 3 bases; bases with no gene match: 15. Germline V gene data show CDR1 as SGHNT and CDR2 as YENEEA. The CDR3 nucleotides are TGTGCCAGCAGCTTCGAATTCCGGGACAGGGAGTCCAACGGGGAGCTGTTTTTT. It specifies CASSFEFRDRESNGELFF.